A selection of T cell receptor beta chains follows, all from one sample in a study of T cells in Graves' hyperthyroidism and ophthalmopathy. TCRdb re-analysed the multiplex PCR reads in MiXCR, keeping a single row per CDR3 protein. This table holds a few hundred thousand distinct CDR3 sequences, around an eighth found once. What was sequenced was blood. The source of these receptors is a woman under 30 with Graves' hyperthyroidism. Both conserved end residues are part of each CDR3. The D gene is left open where the match is weak. Clone size appears in some rows only: once, few, many, or a class for an expanded clone.

d_call: -; clone_size: few; cdr3_length: 14; j_call: TRBJ2-3; v_call: TRBV9; cdr3_aa: CASSVAQFTDTQYF; cdr3_nt: TGTGCCAGCAGCGTAGCTCAATTCACAGATACGCAGTATTTT
d_call: TRBD1; clone_size: many; cdr3_length: 15; j_call: TRBJ2-7; v_call: TRBV28; cdr3_aa: CASRATGAGSYEQYF; cdr3_nt: TGTGCCAGCAGGGCTACAGGGGCTGGGTCCTACGAGCAGTACTTC
d_call: -; clone_size: many; cdr3_length: 14; j_call: TRBJ2-3; v_call: TRBV29-1; cdr3_aa: CSAQGVTSTDTQYF; cdr3_nt: TGCAGCGCCCAGGGAGTTACTAGCACAGATACGCAGTATTTT
d_call: -; clone_size: -; cdr3_length: 14; j_call: TRBJ2-3; v_call: TRBV7-9; cdr3_aa: CASSESQGTDTQYF; cdr3_nt: TGTGCCAGCAGCGAGTCCCAGGGCACAGATACGCAGTATTTT
d_call: TRBD1; clone_size: many; cdr3_length: 13; j_call: TRBJ2-7; v_call: TRBV29-1; cdr3_aa: CSVDKGAYDEQYF; cdr3_nt: TGCAGCGTTGACAAGGGGGCGTACGACGAGCAGTACTTC
d_call: TRBD1; clone_size: many; cdr3_length: 16; j_call: TRBJ1-1; v_call: TRBV11-2; cdr3_aa: CASSFRTGVRDTEAFF; cdr3_nt: TGTGCCAGCAGCTTCCGGACAGGGGTGAGGGACACTGAAGCTTTCTTT
d_call: -; clone_size: -; cdr3_length: 13; j_call: TRBJ1-5; v_call: TRBV27; cdr3_aa: CARDQVSNQPQHF; cdr3_nt: TGTGCCAGAGATCAGGTCAGCAATCAGCCCCAGCATTTT
d_call: -; clone_size: many; cdr3_length: 14; j_call: TRBJ2-1; v_call: TRBV7-8; cdr3_aa: CASSSTGLVNEQFF; cdr3_nt: TGTGCCAGCAGCTCAACGGGACTGGTCAATGAGCAGTTCTTC
d_call: TRBD1; clone_size: many; cdr3_length: 16; j_call: TRBJ1-5; v_call: TRBV4-1; cdr3_aa: CASSQSDGTGYQPQHF; cdr3_nt: TGCGCCAGCAGCCAAAGCGACGGGACAGGCTATCAGCCCCAGCATTTT
d_call: -; clone_size: many; cdr3_length: 16; j_call: TRBJ2-4; v_call: TRBV12-3/TRBV12-4; cdr3_aa: CASSLMVGRHKNIQYF; cdr3_nt: TGTGCCAGCAGTTTAATGGTGGGGCGGCACAAAAACATTCAGTACTTC
d_call: TRBD1; clone_size: many; cdr3_length: 15; j_call: TRBJ1-1; v_call: TRBV11-2; cdr3_aa: CASSLEYTPGGEAFF; cdr3_nt: TGTGCCAGCAGCTTAGAATACACCCCAGGGGGAGAAGCTTTCTTT
d_call: -; clone_size: -; cdr3_length: 15; j_call: TRBJ1-3; v_call: TRBV6-1; cdr3_aa: CARRGQAISGNTIYF; cdr3_nt: TGTGCCCGCAGGGGCCAGGCGATCTCTGGAAACACCATATATTTT
d_call: -; clone_size: many; cdr3_length: 13; j_call: TRBJ1-3; v_call: TRBV7-2; cdr3_aa: CASSPGDGNTIYF; cdr3_nt: TGTGCCAGCAGCCCTGGCGATGGAAACACCATATATTTT
d_call: TRBD1; clone_size: -; cdr3_length: 14; j_call: TRBJ2-7; v_call: TRBV6-1; cdr3_aa: CASSVGQGAREQYF; cdr3_nt: TGTGCCAGCAGTGTAGGACAGGGGGCACGGGAGCAGTACTTC
d_call: -; clone_size: many; cdr3_length: 13; j_call: TRBJ1-2; v_call: TRBV6-1; cdr3_aa: CASTETEELGYTF; cdr3_nt: TGTGCCAGCACCGAGACAGAGGAACTTGGCTACACCTTC
d_call: -; clone_size: many; cdr3_length: 12; j_call: TRBJ2-1; v_call: TRBV29-1; cdr3_aa: CSETTGSDEQFF; cdr3_nt: TGCAGCGAGACGACAGGTAGCGATGAGCAGTTCTTC
d_call: TRBD2; clone_size: many; cdr3_length: 15; j_call: TRBJ2-5; v_call: TRBV4-1; cdr3_aa: CASSRTGRGGETQYF; cdr3_nt: TGCGCCAGCAGCCGGACGGGGAGGGGAGGGGAGACCCAGTACTTC
d_call: -; clone_size: -; cdr3_length: 11; j_call: TRBJ2-1; v_call: TRBV29-1; cdr3_aa: CSVDWDNEQFF; cdr3_nt: TGCAGCGTTGACTGGGACAATGAGCAGTTCTTC
d_call: -; clone_size: many; cdr3_length: 14; j_call: TRBJ2-7; v_call: TRBV10-1; cdr3_aa: CASSEHLQGDEQYF; cdr3_nt: TGCGCCAGCAGTGAGCACCTCCAAGGGGACGAGCAGTACTTC
d_call: TRBD1; clone_size: few; cdr3_length: 14; j_call: TRBJ1-2; v_call: TRBV24-1; cdr3_aa: CATSDPDRENGYTF; cdr3_nt: TGTGCCACCAGTGATCCGGACAGGGAGAATGGCTACACCTTC
d_call: -; clone_size: many; cdr3_length: 15; j_call: TRBJ1-1; v_call: TRBV6-5; cdr3_aa: CASSYRTSRGTEAFF; cdr3_nt: TGTGCCAGCAGTTACCGGACGAGTAGGGGGACTGAAGCTTTCTTT